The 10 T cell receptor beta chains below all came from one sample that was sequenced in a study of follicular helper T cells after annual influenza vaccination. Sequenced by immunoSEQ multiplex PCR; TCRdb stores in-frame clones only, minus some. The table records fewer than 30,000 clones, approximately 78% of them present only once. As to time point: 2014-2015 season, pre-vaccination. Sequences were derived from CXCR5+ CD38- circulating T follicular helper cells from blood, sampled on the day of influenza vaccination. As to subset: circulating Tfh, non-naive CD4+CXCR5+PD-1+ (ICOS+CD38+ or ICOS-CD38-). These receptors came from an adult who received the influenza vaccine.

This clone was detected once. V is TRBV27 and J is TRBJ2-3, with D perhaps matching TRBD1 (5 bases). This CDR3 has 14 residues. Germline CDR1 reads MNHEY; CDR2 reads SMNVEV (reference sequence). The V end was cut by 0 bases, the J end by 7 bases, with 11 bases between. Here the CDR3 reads CASSLSMKGNTQYF. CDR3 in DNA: TGTGCCAGCAGTTTATCGATGAAGGGGAATACGCAGTATTTT.

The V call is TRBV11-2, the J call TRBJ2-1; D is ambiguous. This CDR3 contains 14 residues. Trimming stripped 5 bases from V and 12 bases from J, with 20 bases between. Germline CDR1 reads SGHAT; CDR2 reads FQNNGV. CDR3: CASSSIGRNTGQFF. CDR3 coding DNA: TGTGCCAGCAGCAGCATTGGAAGAAACACGGGGCAGTTCTTC.

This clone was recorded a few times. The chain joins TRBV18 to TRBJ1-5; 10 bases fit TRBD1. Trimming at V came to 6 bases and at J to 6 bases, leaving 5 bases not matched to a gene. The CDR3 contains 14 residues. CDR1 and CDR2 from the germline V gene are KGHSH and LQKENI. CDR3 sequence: CASSSGTGVQPQHF. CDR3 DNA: TGTGCCAGCTCGTCCGGGACAGGGGTTCAGCCCCAGCATTTT. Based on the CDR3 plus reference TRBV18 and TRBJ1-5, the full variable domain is NAGVMQNPRHLVRRRGQEARLRCSPMKGHSHVYWYRQLPEEGLKFMVYLQKENIIDESGMPKERFSAEFPKEGPSILRIQQVVRGDSAAYFCASSSGTGVQPQHFGDGTRLSIL.

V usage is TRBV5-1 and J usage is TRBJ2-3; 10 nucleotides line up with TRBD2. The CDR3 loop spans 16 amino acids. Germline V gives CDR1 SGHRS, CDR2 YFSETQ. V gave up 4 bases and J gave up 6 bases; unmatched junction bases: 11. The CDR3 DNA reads TGCGCCAGCAGCCCTTCCTCAGCGGGGGGGCCGGATACGCAGTATTTT. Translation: CASSPSSAGGPDTQYF.

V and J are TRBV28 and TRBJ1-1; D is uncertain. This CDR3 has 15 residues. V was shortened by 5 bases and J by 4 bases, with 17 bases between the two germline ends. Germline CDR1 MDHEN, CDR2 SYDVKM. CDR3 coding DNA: TGTGCCAGCAGTCAAGCCTCCACCGGCGGCACTGAAGCTTTCTTT. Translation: CASSQASTGGTEAFF.

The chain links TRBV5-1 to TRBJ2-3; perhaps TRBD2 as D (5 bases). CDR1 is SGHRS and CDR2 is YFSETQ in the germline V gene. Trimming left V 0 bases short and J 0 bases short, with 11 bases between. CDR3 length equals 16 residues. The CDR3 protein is CASSLGLEASTDTQYF. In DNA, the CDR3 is TGCGCCAGCAGCTTGGGTCTGGAGGCTAGCACAGATACGCAGTATTTT.

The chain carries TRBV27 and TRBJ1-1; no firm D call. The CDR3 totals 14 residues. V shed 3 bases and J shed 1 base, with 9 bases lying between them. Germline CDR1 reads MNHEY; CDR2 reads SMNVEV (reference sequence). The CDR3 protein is CASSFLGRNTEAFF. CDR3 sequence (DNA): TGTGCCAGCAGTTTTCTAGGGAGGAACACTGAAGCTTTCTTT.

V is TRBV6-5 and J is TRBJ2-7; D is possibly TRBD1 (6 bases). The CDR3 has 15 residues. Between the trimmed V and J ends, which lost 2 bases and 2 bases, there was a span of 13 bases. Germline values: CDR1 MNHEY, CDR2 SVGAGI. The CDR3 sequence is CASSYASGVPYEQYF. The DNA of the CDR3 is TGTGCCAGCAGTTACGCCTCAGGGGTACCCTACGAGCAGTACTTC.

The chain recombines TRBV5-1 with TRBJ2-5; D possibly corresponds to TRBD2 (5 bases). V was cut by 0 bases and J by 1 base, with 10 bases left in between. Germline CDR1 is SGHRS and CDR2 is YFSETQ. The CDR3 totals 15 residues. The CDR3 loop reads CASSLGAGSQETQYF. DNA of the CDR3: TGCGCCAGCAGCTTGGGGGCGGGTTCCCAAGAGACCCAGTACTTC.

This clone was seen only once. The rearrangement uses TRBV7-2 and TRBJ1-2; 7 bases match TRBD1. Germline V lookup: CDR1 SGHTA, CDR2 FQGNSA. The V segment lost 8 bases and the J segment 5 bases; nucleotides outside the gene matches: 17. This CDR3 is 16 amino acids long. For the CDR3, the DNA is TGTGCCAGCTCAACCTCCTCTACCGGGACAGAGTATGGCTACACCTTC. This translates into CASSTSSTGTEYGYTF.